This T cell receptor (beta chain) was retrieved from a study of blood T cell repertoires in COVID-19. As for the study in general: Some COVID-19 samples were acute and others convalescent; all came from the United States, Italy and Spain. Nucleic acid was either cDNA or gDNA, and it came from T cells, B-cell-depleted T cells, or PBMCs.

Original handling: Amplification from reference gene primers served as the basis for estimated nucleated cell counts. Clones were read by immunoSEQ multiplex PCR, and TCRdb kept only the in-frame ones, dropping some. The V and J calls and clone size are taken from that table; D and trimming were inferred from the DNA. Of about 210,000 clones listed, about four fifths are singletons. Germline V CDR1 and CDR2: MDHEN, SYDVKM. With V trimmed by 6 bases and J by 3 bases, 7 bases remained unmatched. The CDR3 runs 14 residues. Specimen: peripheral blood. This TCR came from a woman aged 40 to 50 with active or convalescent COVID-19. The J gene is TRBJ1-1, the V gene TRBV28, with 7 bases identical to TRBD1. CDR3 region: CASSFTGADTEAFF. The CDR3 DNA sequence: TGTGCCAGCAGCTTTACAGGGGCCGACACTGAAGCTTTCTTT.